A selection of T cell receptor beta chains follows, all from one sample in a study of blood T cells in healthy people across ages. TCRdb passed the 5' RACE reads through MiXCR, listing each CDR3 protein once. The table has approximately 1.5 million distinct CDR3 sequences, approximately 43% seen once. Material: blood. The receptors were sampled from a woman younger than 35 in good health. Each CDR3 is given with its conserved first and last residue. The D gene is left open where the match is weak. Clone size is stated in some rows and not others, as once, few, many or a class when expanded.

v_call	cdr3_length	d_call	clone_size	j_call	cdr3_nt	cdr3_aa
TRBV7-9	18	TRBD2	-	TRBJ2-5	TGTGCCAGCAGCTTAGGGACTAGCGGGAGTGTCGCCTACAATGAGCAGTACTTC	CASSLGTSGSVAYNEQYF
TRBV11-2	16	TRBD2	-	TRBJ2-1	TGTGCCAGCAGCTTGTTAGCGGGGGGATTCTACAATGAGCAGTTCTTC	CASSLLAGGFYNEQFF
TRBV11-2	15	TRBD2	-	TRBJ2-1	TGTGCCAGCAGCTACATAGCGGGACGTTACAATGAGCAGTTCTTC	CASSYIAGRYNEQFF
TRBV12-3/TRBV12-4	18	-	many	TRBJ2-6	TGTGCCAGCAGTACACCCCCCGGGGCAAGATCAGGGGCCAACGTCCTGACTTTC	CASSTPPGARSGANVLTF
TRBV3-1	15	-	-	TRBJ2-1	TGTGCCAGCAGCCACGCCGGGGGAGCGTGGAATGAGCAGTTCTTC	CASSHAGGAWNEQFF
TRBV12-3/TRBV12-4	15	-	-	TRBJ2-1	TGTGCCAGCAGTTTTAACCGAGGAGGTGGTAATGAGCAGTTCTTC	CASSFNRGGGNEQFF
TRBV29-1	15	TRBD2	-	TRBJ2-5	TGCAGCGTTGGGGGGGCTAGCGGGGGAAAAGAGACCCAGTACTTC	CSVGGASGGKETQYF
TRBV6-5	17	-	-	TRBJ2-2	TGTGCCAGCAGTTACTCGGTCCAACCTGGGGGCACCGGGGAGCTGTTTTTT	CASSYSVQPGGTGELFF
TRBV12-3/TRBV12-4	17	-	many	TRBJ2-6	TGTGCCAGCAGTCCAGGGGGGTCTAACTCTGGGGCCAACGTCCTGACTTTC	CASSPGGSNSGANVLTF
TRBV21-1	13	-	-	TRBJ2-7	TGTGCCAGCAGCGGCAGATTCATCTACGAGCAGTACTTC	CASSGRFIYEQYF
TRBV7-9	17	-	-	TRBJ1-6	TGTGCCAGCAGCTTAAGGTCGGACAGTAGGATCTGGGAACCCCTCCACTTT	CASSLRSDSRIWEPLHF
TRBV6-1	16	TRBD1	-	TRBJ2-2	TGTGCCAGCAGTTCGGGACAGGGGGCCCACACCGGGGAGCTGTTTTTT	CASSSGQGAHTGELFF
TRBV29-1	13	-	-	TRBJ2-2	TGCAGCGTTGATGGTAGGGGAGGCGGGGAGCTGTTTTTT	CSVDGRGGGELFF
TRBV27	21	-	-	TRBJ1-4	TGTGCCAGCAGTTTACCCTGGTTGGTGGGGGGGCTCCAGGCAACTAATGAAAAACTGTTTTTT	CASSLPWLVGGLQATNEKLFF
TRBV18	16	-	few	TRBJ1-1	TGTGCCAGCTCACCGATAGGTCGGGGAACAGACACTGAAGCTTTCTTT	CASSPIGRGTDTEAFF
TRBV29-1	13	-	-	TRBJ2-7	TGCAGCGTTACGTCAGGGCCCTCCTACGAGCAGTACTTC	CSVTSGPSYEQYF
TRBV5-6	17	-	-	TRBJ2-3	TGTGCCAGCAGCTTGGTCACGACAGATCCTAGCACAGATACGCAGTATTTT	CASSLVTTDPSTDTQYF
TRBV6-6	15	TRBD2	-	TRBJ2-2	TGTGCCAGCAGCCCCGGACTAGGGAACACCGGGGAGCTGTTTTTT	CASSPGLGNTGELFF
TRBV4-1	15	-	-	TRBJ2-5	TGCGCCAGCAGCTCCCATGCTCTGGGCCGAGAGACCCAGTACTTC	CASSSHALGRETQYF
TRBV7-2	17	-	-	TRBJ2-1	TGTGCCAGCAGCTTAGTGGTACGGAAAGGGTCCTACAATGAGCAGTTCTTC	CASSLVVRKGSYNEQFF
TRBV20-1	13	-	-	TRBJ2-1	TGCAGTGCTATAAAGAGCTCCTACAATGAGCAGTTCTTC	CSAIKSSYNEQFF
TRBV6-6	15	-	-	TRBJ1-1	TGTGCCAGCAGTTATTCGGGGACAAGGCACACTGAAGCTTTCTTT	CASSYSGTRHTEAFF
TRBV20-1	14	-	-	TRBJ2-3	TGCAGTGCTAGAGATTTCCAGGGACCAGATACGCAGTATTTT	CSARDFQGPDTQYF
TRBV29-1	15	TRBD1	-	TRBJ2-5	TGCAGCGTTGAGCCCGGGACAGGGGGTGAGGAGACCCAGTACTTC	CSVEPGTGGEETQYF
TRBV12-5	11	-	few	TRBJ1-5	TGTGCTAGTGGCCGGATGGAGCCCCAGCATTTT	CASGRMEPQHF